Presented here are 8 T cell receptor beta chains from one specimen sequenced in a study of cytomegalovirus exposure and HLA in healthy donors. This PCR relied on a set of 60 Vbeta primers and 13 Jbeta primers. Only in-frame clones appear in the TCRdb table, and some are missing; sequencing was by immunoSEQ multiplex PCR. The table has 100,000 to 150,000 clones, 65% to 75% seen once. Sequences were obtained from PBMCs. These receptors all stem from a man aged 40-55 years in good health and CMV-seropositive.

Points on this clone: The junction does not match germline at one end; this may be a read error. For the CDR3, the DNA is TGTTCCAGCAGCTTAAGTCAGGGGGTAGGCACAGATACGCAGTATTTT. This translates into CSSSLSQGVGTDTQYF. The chain couples TRBV7-9 to TRBJ2-3; 7 bases are a match to TRBD1. Germline V gene data show CDR1 as SEHNR and CDR2 as FQNEAQ (reference sequence). This CDR3 is built from 16 residues.

J is TRBJ2-5 and V is TRBV12-5, with a tentative D call TRBD2 (6 bases). The DNA end lines up better with TRBJ2-7; the J call may be wrong. The CDR3 spans 13 residues. Germline CDR1 is LGHNT and CDR2 is FRNRAP. CDR3 sequence reads: CASGPGRGYEQYF. The DNA for the CDR3 is TGTGCTAGTGGCCCAGGGCGGGGCTACGAGCAGTACTTC.

This chain links TRBV5-1 with TRBJ1-6; 9 bases agree with TRBD1. Germline V gives CDR1 SGHRS, CDR2 YFSETQ. With 4 bases clipped from V and 10 bases from J, the junction kept 9 bases outside the gene matches. The CDR3 runs to 15 residues. The CDR3 nucleotides read TGCGCCAGCAGCCCCGGACAGGGGCAGGAATCACCCCTCCACTTT. Amino acids: CASSPGQGQESPLHF.

V and J are TRBV28 and TRBJ1-1; TRBD1 might be the D (6 bases). The V end lost 5 bases, the J end lost 4 bases, and 8 bases lay between the germline ends. CDR3 length: 12 residues. Germline CDR1 is MDHEN and CDR2 is SYDVKM. The CDR3 DNA is TGTGCCAGCAGTACAGGGCCCACTGAAGCTTTCTTT. Translating it yields CASSTGPTEAFF.

The chain is built from TRBV7-3 and TRBJ2-1; 12 bases fit TRBD2. Germline V lookup: CDR1 SGHTA, CDR2 FQGTGA. Germline trimming cut 2 bases from V and 8 bases from J; bases unmatched to any gene: 7. The CDR3 totals 16 residues. In nucleotides, the CDR3 is TGTGCCAGCAGCTTAGAGACTAGCGGGAGCCGGCATGAGCAGTTCTTC. Its translation: CASSLETSGSRHEQFF.

The chain combines TRBV28 with TRBJ1-2; 7 positions match TRBD1. Trimming cost V 1 base and J 7 bases; bases outside gene matches: 12. The germline gives CDR1 MDHEN, CDR2 SYDVKM. The CDR3 loop spans 16 amino acids. In DNA form, the CDR3 reads TGTGCCAGCAGTTTATCGTTTGGGACAGACCGTGGTGGCTACACCTTC. Translating gives CASSLSFGTDRGGYTF.

V gene TRBV28 combines with J gene TRBJ1-5, with 9 bases identical to TRBD1. Germline trimming cut 7 bases from V and 7 bases from J; bases unmatched to any gene: 8. From germline, CDR1 is MDHEN and CDR2 SYDVKM. The CDR3 is 14 residues long. CDR3 loop: CASTKTGGVQPQHF. DNA of the CDR3: TGTGCCAGCACCAAAACAGGGGGCGTACAGCCCCAGCATTTT.

This clone came up once. The rearrangement joins TRBV27 to TRBJ2-5; D is perhaps TRBD1 (7 bases). The CDR3 covers 13 residues. The V gene lost 3 bases and the J gene lost 5 bases, with 10 bases spanning the gap. Germline CDR1 is MNHEY and CDR2 is SMNVEV (reference sequence). This chain's CDR3 is CASSLTGRETQYF. For the CDR3, the DNA is TGTGCCAGCAGTTTGACAGGGAGGGAGACCCAGTACTTC.